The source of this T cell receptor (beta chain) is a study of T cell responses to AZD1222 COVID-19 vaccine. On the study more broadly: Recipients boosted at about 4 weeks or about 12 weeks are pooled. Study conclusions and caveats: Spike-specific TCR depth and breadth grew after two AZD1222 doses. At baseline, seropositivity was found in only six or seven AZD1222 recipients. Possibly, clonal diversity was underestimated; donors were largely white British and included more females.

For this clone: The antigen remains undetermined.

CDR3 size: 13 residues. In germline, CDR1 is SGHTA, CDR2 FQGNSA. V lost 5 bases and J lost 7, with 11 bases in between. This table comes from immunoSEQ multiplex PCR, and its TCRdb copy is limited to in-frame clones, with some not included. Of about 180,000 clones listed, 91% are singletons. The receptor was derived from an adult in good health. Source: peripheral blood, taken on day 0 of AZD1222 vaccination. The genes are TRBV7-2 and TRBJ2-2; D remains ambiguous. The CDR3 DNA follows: TGTGCCAGCAGCAAACGGACGAGCGGGGAGCTGTTTTTT. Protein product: CASSKRTSGELFF. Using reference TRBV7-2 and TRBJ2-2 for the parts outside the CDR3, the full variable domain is GAGVSQSPSNKVTEKGKDVELRCDPISGHTALYWYRQSLGQGLEFLIYFQGNSAPDKSGLPSDRFSAERTGGSVSTLTIQRTQQEDSAVYLCASSKRTSGELFFGEGSRLTVL.